Below are 6 T cell receptor beta chains sequenced from a single sample in a study of T-cell reconstitution after alpha-beta-depleted transplantation in children. Using unique molecular identifiers, the investigators prepared the TCRbeta library. In TCRdb, the PCR reads were re-called with MiXCR into one record per CDR3 protein. Here the sample spans about 540,000 distinct CDR3 sequences, roughly 30% being singletons. The material was PBMCs, obtained before TCRalphabeta/CD19-depleted stem cell transplant. Source of these receptors: a boy under two years old with Wiskott-Aldrich syndrome, due to receive a stem cell transplant.

Turning to this clonotype: Its ends do not fully match the called genes, so a read error is possible. The chain employs TRBV5-1 and TRBJ2-7; 7 nucleotides agree with TRBD1. The CDR3 is made up of 16 amino acids. Germline V gene lookup returns CDR1 SGHRS and CDR2 YFSETQ. The CDR3 nucleotides read TGCGCCAGCAGCTTGGAGGGGGCTTCCCGGTTTGACGATCAGTACTTC. Its translation: CASSLEGASRFDDQYF.

CDR3 sequence (DNA): TGTGCCAGCAGTTTTGAGGGGGCCATGAACACTGAAGCTTTCTTT. Residues: CASSFEGAMNTEAFF. The V call is TRBV27, the J call TRBJ1-1; TRBD1 matches at 7 bases. Losses at the gene ends were 3 bases for V and 0 bases for J; bases not matched to a gene: 4. The length of the CDR3 is 15 residues. Germline V gene sequence: CDR1 MNHEY, CDR2 SMNVEV (reference sequence).

The chain carries TRBV5-6 and TRBJ2-1, with 8 bases fitting TRBD2. The germline V gene encodes CDR1 SGHDT and CDR2 YYEEEE. Trimming took 6 bases from V and 4 from J; bases not matched to a gene: 12. This CDR3 has 16 amino acids. The DNA of the CDR3 is TGTGCCAGCACTTCTGGGACTAGGGGGGTTTACAATGAGCAGTTCTTC. It is translated as CASTSGTRGVYNEQFF.

This clonotype was observed a few times. This rearrangement joins TRBV2 to TRBJ2-1; D may be TRBD2 (5 bases). Trimming shortened V by 1 base and J by 4 bases, and 14 bases separated the two germline ends. Germline-derived CDR1 and CDR2 are SNHLY and FYNNEI. This CDR3 comprises 16 residues. The CDR3 DNA is TGTGCCAGCAGTGAAGTGGTTTTAGCGCGGTACAATGAGCAGTTCTTC. Residues: CASSEVVLARYNEQFF.

The rearrangement joins TRBV12-3 or TRBV12-4 to TRBJ1-6; D is ambiguous. This CDR3 contains 13 residues. Trimming removed 4 bases at V and 7 bases at J, with 8 bases between. The CDR3 region has the DNA TGTGCCAGCAGTTGGACGGGGAATTCACCCCTCCACTTT. As protein: CASSWTGNSPLHF.

The chain carries TRBV5-1 and TRBJ2-7; the D gene could be TRBD1 or TRBD2 (6 bases each). Germline CDR1 is SGHRS and CDR2 is YFSETQ. Trimming pared 4 bases from V and 3 bases from J, leaving 17 bases between. This CDR3 has 15 residues. The CDR3 coding sequence is TGCGCCAGCAGCAAGACTATCGGGGGCCTCTACGAGCAGTACTTC. It encodes CASSKTIGGLYEQYF.